The present entry profiles one T cell receptor beta chain with its context. V trimming: 6 bases; J trimming: 0 bases; junction bases outside the gene matches: 6. Germline V CDR1 and CDR2: MDHEN, SYDVKM. This CDR3 region has 17 residues. These data belong to a study of blood T cell repertoires in COVID-19. Looking at the study overall: The United States, Italy and Spain supplied acute and convalescent COVID-19 samples. From T cells, B-cell-depleted T cells, or PBMCs came the material, which was cDNA or gDNA.

As handled by the study authors: From reference gene primer amplification, estimates of nucleated cell counts were derived. Assay: immunoSEQ multiplex PCR; the TCRdb copy retains only in-frame clones and omits some. V and J calls and clone size come straight from that table; D and trimming were deduced from the DNA. The sample comprises over 75,000 clones, around four fifths of which are singletons, and roughly 15% rests with the top ten. The rearrangement links TRBV28 to TRBJ1-6, with 9 bases identical to TRBD1. Sequenced material: peripheral blood. This receptor was taken from a human donor in a cohort sampled during active COVID-19. The CDR3 is CASRPGQGFSYNSPLHF. In nucleotides, the CDR3 is TGTGCCAGCAGACCCGGACAGGGGTTCTCCTATAATTCACCCCTCCACTTT.